The T cell receptor (beta chain) under discussion was sequenced for a study of T cells in Graves' hyperthyroidism and ophthalmopathy. Study overall: Before treatment of any kind, peripheral blood was taken at initial diagnosis.

TCR beta CDR3 regions were amplified from RNA transcripts. First-round RT-PCR with HTBI primers amplified the TCR CDR3 region. TCRdb analysed the multiplex PCR reads with MiXCR anew, one entry per CDR3 protein. The sample has approximately 640,000 distinct CDR3 sequences; 17% are singletons. This clonotype was seen a few times. Trimming took 4 bases from V and 5 from J, leaving 11 bases between them. The CDR3 is 13 residues long. Per the germline V gene, CDR1 is KGHDR and CDR2 is SFDVKD. The chain carries TRBV24-1 and TRBJ2-7, with D perhaps matching TRBD1 or TRBD2 (5 bases each). The specimen was blood. This sequence originates from a man aged 50 or older with Graves' hyperthyroidism. Here the CDR3 reads CATSDPGADEQYF. The CDR3, as DNA: TGTGCCACCAGTGACCCCGGGGCGGACGAGCAGTACTTC.